This T cell receptor (beta chain) was documented in a study of sequential checkpoint blockade in melanoma. This CDR3 comprises 15 residues. The germline gives CDR1 MNHEY, CDR2 SVGAGI. Clones were sequenced by immunoSEQ multiplex PCR, and TCRdb holds only the in-frame ones, with some missing. The sample consists of around 20,000 clones, about 81% of them appearing once. Treatment denoted: randomized to nivolumab then ipilimumab (arm A) or the reverse (arm B). As regards this clone: At one end the junction does not follow the germline gene, possibly because of a read error.

The sequencing here drew on CD8+ T cells sorted from blood (inferred from file names), taken from a patient given nivolumab and ipilimumab in sequence. The chain employs TRBV6-5 and TRBJ2-7; 11 positions match TRBD1. This sequence was found in a human donor with melanoma. CDR3 sequence (DNA): TGTGCCAGCAGTTACTCGATCGGACAGGGGGCCTCCCACCACTTC. Its translation is CASSYSIGQGASHHF.